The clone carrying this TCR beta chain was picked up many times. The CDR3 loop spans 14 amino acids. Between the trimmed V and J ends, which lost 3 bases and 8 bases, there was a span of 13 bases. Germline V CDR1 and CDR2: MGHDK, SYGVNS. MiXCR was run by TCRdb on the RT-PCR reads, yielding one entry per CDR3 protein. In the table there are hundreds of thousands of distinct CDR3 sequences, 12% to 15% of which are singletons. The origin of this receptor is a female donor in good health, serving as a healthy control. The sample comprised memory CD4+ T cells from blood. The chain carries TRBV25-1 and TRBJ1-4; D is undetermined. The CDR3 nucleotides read TGTGCCAGCAGTGACAATGTTCTGGGGGAAAAACTGTTTTTT. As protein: CASSDNVLGEKLFF.